This T cell receptor (beta chain) was observed in a study of beta chain features in type 1 diabetes. Expressed TCRB transcripts were sequenced, since all the RNA that had been isolated was reverse transcribed. Naive, central memory and regulatory T cell samples yielded around 3.4 million reads on average. The table came from immunoSEQ multiplex PCR; TCRdb's copy has only in-frame clones and leaves some out. This table has more than 300,000 clones, about 14% appearing once. Study observations and caveats: Cells with high TCR expression could be over-represented when cDNA is sequenced.

Details on this clone: Its matching antigen is unknown.

The CDR3 runs 17 residues. The V segment lost 7 bases and the J segment 7 bases; nucleotides outside the gene matches: 11. CDR1 and CDR2 (germline): SGHRS, YFSETQ. It was via CD45RO/CCR7/CD25/CD127/CD95/CD27 that CD4+ naive, central memory, regulatory and stem cell-like memory cells were sorted. Purities over 98% were achieved in all sorted populations. This receptor was obtained from a young woman in good health. The specimen was naive CD4+ T cells from blood. This chain connects TRBV5-1 to TRBJ2-1; TRBD2 aligns across 16 bases. CDR3 loop: CASAPGTSGRARNEQFF. CDR3 DNA sequence: TGCGCCAGCGCCCCCGGGACTAGCGGGAGGGCACGGAATGAGCAGTTCTTC.